A few counts support the clone carrying this T cell receptor beta chain. The antigen is unknown. Germline CDR1 SGHKS, CDR2 YYEKEE (reference sequence). V lost 4 bases and J lost 7; bases outside the gene matches: 9. The CDR3 consists of 14 residues. The PCR employed 60 Vbeta primers together with 13 Jbeta primers. Sequencing used immunoSEQ multiplex PCR; TCRdb keeps in-frame clones, though not all of them. The data hold a few hundred thousand clones, with over 70% observed a single time. The data derive from a study of cytomegalovirus exposure and HLA in healthy donors. Study context: Genotyping of 398 donors showed that over 80% belonged to the Caucasian-associated ancestry cluster. Study findings and constraints: Later analysis demonstrated an association between a missense DCLRE1C variant and TCR beta V- and J-gene trimming. The study assumed roughly uniform donor sequencing depth for presence/absence analyses.

The sequencing input was PBMCs. V is TRBV5-5 and J is TRBJ1-2; 8 bases fit TRBD1. This clonotype was sampled from a woman aged 60-75 years in good health and CMV-seropositive. CDR3 DNA: TGTGCCAGCAGCCTAGCCGCAGGGGGCGGTGGCTACACCTTC. It is translated as CASSLAAGGGGYTF.